The source of this T cell receptor (beta chain) is a study of PD-L1 blockade in urothelial cancer. The length of the CDR3 is 17 residues. The germline CDR1 and CDR2 sequences are SGDLS and YYNGEE. V was pared by 0 bases and J by 5 bases, with 20 bases between. Here immunoSEQ multiplex PCR was the method, and the copy in TCRdb shows in-frame clones only, minus some. The sample consists of 120,000 or so clones, roughly 86% of them appearing once. Time point defined: peripheral blood 6 weeks after treatment start. The receptor was derived from a man aged 50 or older with urothelial cancer. The J gene is TRBJ2-5, the V gene TRBV9, with D tentatively TRBD2 (6 bases). The starting material was PBMCs, obtained around atezolizumab (anti-PD-L1) treatment. CDR3: CASSVAHPLTSFETQYF. In DNA form, the CDR3 reads TGTGCCAGCAGCGTAGCTCATCCTCTCACTAGCTTTGAGACCCAGTACTTC.